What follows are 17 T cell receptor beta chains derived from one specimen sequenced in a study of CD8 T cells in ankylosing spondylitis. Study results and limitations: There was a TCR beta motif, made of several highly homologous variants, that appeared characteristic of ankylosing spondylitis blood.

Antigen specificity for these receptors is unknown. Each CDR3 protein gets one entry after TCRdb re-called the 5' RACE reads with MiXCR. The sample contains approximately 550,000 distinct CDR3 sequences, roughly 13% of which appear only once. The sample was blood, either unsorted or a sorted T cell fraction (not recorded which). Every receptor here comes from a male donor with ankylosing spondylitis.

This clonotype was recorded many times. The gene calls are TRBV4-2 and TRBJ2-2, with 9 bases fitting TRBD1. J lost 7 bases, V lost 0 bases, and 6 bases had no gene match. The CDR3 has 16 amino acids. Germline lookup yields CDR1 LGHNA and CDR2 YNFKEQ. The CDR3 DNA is TGTGCCAGCAGCCAAGAGAACAGGGGGCTAATCGGGGAGCTGTTTTTT. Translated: CASSQENRGLIGELFF.

CDR3 sequence reads: CASSPGADRGRTYNEQFF. CDR3 sequence (DNA): TGCGCCAGCAGCCCTGGGGCGGACAGGGGCAGAACCTACAATGAGCAGTTCTTC. The chain joins TRBV5-1 to TRBJ2-1; 9 bases line up with TRBD1. The J segment lost 2 bases and the V segment lost 4 bases, leaving 13 bases of the junction unmatched. The CDR3 sequence is 18 residues long. CDR1 is SGHRS, CDR2 YFSETQ, per germline.

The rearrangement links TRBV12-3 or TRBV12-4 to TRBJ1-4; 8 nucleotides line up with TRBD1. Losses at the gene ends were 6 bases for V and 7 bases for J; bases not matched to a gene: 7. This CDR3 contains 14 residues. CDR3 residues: CASRKQGVGEKLFF. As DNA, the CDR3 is TGTGCCAGCAGGAAACAGGGGGTTGGTGAAAAACTGTTTTTT.

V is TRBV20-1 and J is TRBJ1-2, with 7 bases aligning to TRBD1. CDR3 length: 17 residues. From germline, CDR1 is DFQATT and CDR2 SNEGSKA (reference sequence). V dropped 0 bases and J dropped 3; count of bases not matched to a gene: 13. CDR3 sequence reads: CSARDPSPGRGDYGYTF. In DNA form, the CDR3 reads TGCAGTGCTAGAGACCCATCCCCGGGCAGGGGGGACTATGGCTACACCTTC.

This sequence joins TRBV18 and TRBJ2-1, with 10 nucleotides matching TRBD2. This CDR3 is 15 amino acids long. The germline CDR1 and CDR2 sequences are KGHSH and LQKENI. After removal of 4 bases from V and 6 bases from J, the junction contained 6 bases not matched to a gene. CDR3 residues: CASSQSGRGPNEQFF. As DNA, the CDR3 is TGTGCCAGCTCACAGAGCGGGAGGGGTCCCAATGAGCAGTTCTTC.

The CDR3 here is CASSLTGGANGELFF. The CDR3 nucleotides are TGCGCCAGCAGCTTGACAGGGGGCGCGAACGGGGAGCTGTTTTTT. This chain joins TRBV5-1 and TRBJ2-2; 9 bases agree with TRBD1. This CDR3 is built from 15 residues. Germline V gives CDR1 SGHRS, CDR2 YFSETQ. Losses at the gene ends were 1 base for V and 7 bases for J; bases not matched to a gene: 5.

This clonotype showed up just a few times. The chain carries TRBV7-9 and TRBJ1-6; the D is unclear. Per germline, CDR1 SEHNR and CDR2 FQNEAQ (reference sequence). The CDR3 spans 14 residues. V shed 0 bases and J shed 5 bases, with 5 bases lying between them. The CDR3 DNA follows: TGTGCCAGCAGCTTAGCGTCCAATAATTCACCCCTCCACTTT. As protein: CASSLASNNSPLHF.

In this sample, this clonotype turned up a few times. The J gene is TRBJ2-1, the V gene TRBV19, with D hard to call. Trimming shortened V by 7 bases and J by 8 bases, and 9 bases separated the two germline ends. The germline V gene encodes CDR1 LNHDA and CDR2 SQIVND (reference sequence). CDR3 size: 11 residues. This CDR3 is CASIGQDEQFF. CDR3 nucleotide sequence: TGTGCCAGTATAGGGCAAGATGAGCAGTTCTTC.

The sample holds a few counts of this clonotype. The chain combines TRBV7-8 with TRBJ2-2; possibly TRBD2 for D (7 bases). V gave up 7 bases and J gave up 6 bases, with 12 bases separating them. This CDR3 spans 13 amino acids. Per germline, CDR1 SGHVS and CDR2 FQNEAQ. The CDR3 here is CASIKGGSGELFF. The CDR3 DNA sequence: TGTGCCAGCATCAAGGGGGGGTCCGGGGAGCTGTTTTTT.

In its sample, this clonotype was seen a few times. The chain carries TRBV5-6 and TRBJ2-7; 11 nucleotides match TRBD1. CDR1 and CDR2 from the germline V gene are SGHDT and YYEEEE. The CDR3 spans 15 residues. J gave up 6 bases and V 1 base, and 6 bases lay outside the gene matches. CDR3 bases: TGTGCCAGCAGCTTGAGGGACAGGGGGAATAGCGAGCAGTACTTC. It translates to CASSLRDRGNSEQYF.

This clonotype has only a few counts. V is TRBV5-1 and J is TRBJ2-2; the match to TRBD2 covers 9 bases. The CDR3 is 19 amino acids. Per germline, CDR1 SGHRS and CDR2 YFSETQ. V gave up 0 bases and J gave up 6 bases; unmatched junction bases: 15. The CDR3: CASSLAPLEAGGRAGELFF. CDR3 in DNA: TGCGCCAGCAGCTTGGCACCTCTCGAGGCCGGCGGGAGGGCCGGGGAGCTGTTTTTT.

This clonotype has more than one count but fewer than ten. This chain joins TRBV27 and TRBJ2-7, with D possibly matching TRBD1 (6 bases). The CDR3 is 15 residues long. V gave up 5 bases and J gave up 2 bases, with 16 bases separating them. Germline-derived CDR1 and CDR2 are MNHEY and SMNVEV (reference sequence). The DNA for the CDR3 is TGTGCCAGCAGTGCACAGGGAGTGGGGACCTACGAGCAGTACGTC. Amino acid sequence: CASSAQGVGTYEQYV.

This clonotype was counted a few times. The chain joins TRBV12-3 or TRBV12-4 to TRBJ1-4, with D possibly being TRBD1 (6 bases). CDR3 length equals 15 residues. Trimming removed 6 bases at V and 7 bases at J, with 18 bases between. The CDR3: CASSRRRGAGEKLFF. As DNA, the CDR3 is TGTGCCAGCAGCCGCAGGAGGGGGGCTGGTGAAAAACTGTTTTTT.

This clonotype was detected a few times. This CDR3 reads CSAYQGLAGGETQYF. As DNA, the CDR3 is TGCAGTGCTTACCAGGGACTAGCGGGAGGAGAGACCCAGTACTTC. The chain uses TRBV20-1 and TRBJ2-5; 15 bases align to TRBD2. The CDR3 runs to 15 residues. V lost 5 bases to trimming and J lost 4 bases; unmatched junction nucleotides: 5. Germline CDR1 reads DFQATT; CDR2 reads SNEGSKA (reference sequence).

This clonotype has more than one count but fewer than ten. CDR3 nucleotide sequence: TGTGCCAGCAGCTCTCGGTCCCGTAGCGAGCAGTACTTC. Encoded protein: CASSSRSRSEQYF. V is TRBV7-9 and J is TRBJ2-7; D unclear. This CDR3 has 13 residues. CDR1 is SEHNR and CDR2 is FQNEAQ in the germline V gene (reference sequence). V was trimmed by 4 bases and J by 6 bases, leaving 13 bases between them.

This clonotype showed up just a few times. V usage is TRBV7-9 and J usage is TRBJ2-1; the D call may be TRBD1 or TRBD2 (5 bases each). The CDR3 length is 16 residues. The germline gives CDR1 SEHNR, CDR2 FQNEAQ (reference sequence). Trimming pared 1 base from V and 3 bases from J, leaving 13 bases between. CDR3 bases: TGTGCCAGCAGCTTAGATGGGGGACCCTTCTACAATGAGCAGTTCTTC. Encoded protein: CASSLDGGPFYNEQFF. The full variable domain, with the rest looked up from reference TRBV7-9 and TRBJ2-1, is DTGVSQNPRHKITKRGQNVTFRCDPISEHNRLYWYRQTLGQGPEFLTYFQNEAQLEKSRLLSDRFSAERPKGSFSTLEIQRTEQGDSAMYLCASSLDGGPFYNEQFFGPGTRLTVL.

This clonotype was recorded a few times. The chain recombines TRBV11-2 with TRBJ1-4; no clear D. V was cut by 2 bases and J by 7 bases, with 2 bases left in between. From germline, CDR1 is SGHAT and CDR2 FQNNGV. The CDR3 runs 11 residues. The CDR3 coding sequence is TGTGCCAGCAGCTTAAGTGAAAAACTGTTTTTT. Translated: CASSLSEKLFF.